This T cell receptor (beta chain) originates from a study of OX40 agonist ivuxolimab in advanced cancers. The overall study: While on treatment, patients had intravenous ivuxolimab at 0.01 to 10 mg/kg every 2 weeks. General study results and limits: Specificity for antigen went undetermined in the expanded peripheral T cells. The CD4+ and CD8+ T cells in the blood had expanded clonally by week 6 at 0.1 to 3.0 mg/kg.

Some clones are missing from TCRdb's copy, which holds only in-frame ones; the method was immunoSEQ multiplex PCR. This table holds tens of thousands of clones, approximately 88% found once. The germline gives CDR1 KGHSH, CDR2 LQKENI. The CDR3 runs to 15 residues. Trimming stripped 2 bases from V and 0 bases from J, with 11 bases between. Concerning this clone: Its specificity is not known.

This sequence joins TRBV18 and TRBJ2-7, with D tentatively TRBD1 (6 bases). This TCR was sampled from an adult with an advanced solid tumor such as melanoma, head and neck, liver or kidney cancer. The material sequenced was CD4+ or CD8+ T cells sorted from blood, taken in a trial of the OX40 agonist ivuxolimab. This CDR3 reads CASSPSLGASYEQYF. Here the CDR3 DNA reads TGTGCCAGCTCACCATCGTTGGGGGCCTCCTACGAGCAGTACTTC. Together with reference TRBV18 and TRBJ2-7, the CDR3 gives the full variable domain: NAGVMQNPRHLVRRRGQEARLRCSPMKGHSHVYWYRQLPEEGLKFMVYLQKENIIDESGMPKERFSAEFPKEGPSILRIQQVVRGDSAAYFCASSPSLGASYEQYFGPGTRLTVT.